This TCR beta chain was recovered during a study of cytomegalovirus exposure and HLA in healthy donors. Study-level results: A later analysis reportedly found fewer N-insertions in an Asian-associated ancestry cluster than the roughly 680-donor mean. From TCR beta sequences, most subjects' HLA-A and HLA-B alleles were reportedly predicted accurately.

The CDR3 has 17 amino acids. Trimming cost V 4 bases and J 0 bases, with 16 bases left between them. Germline CDR1 SGHRS, CDR2 YFSETQ. PCR amplification relied on 60 Vbeta primers (plus 13 Jbeta primers). Study processing details: The authors later counted 70 million to 85 million unique TCR beta chains, some 9.9 million of them shared. The protocol was immunoSEQ multiplex PCR, while the TCRdb copy is restricted to in-frame clones and leaves out a portion. D and trimming come from the DNA, and the V and J calls and clone size come from that table. The sample shows approximately 110,000 clones, and 0.9% to 1.2% sits with its ten largest clones. Worth noting for this clone: Its antigen is still unknown.

This sequence originates from a man between 18 and 35 years old in good health and CMV-seronegative. The source material was PBMCs. V usage is TRBV5-1 and J usage is TRBJ1-4; TRBD1 might be the D (6 bases). In DNA form, the CDR3 reads TGCGCCAGCAGCACCTGGACAGCTTCTGCAACTAATGAAAAACTGTTTTTT. Residues: CASSTWTASATNEKLFF. Drawing the rest from reference TRBV5-1 and TRBJ1-4, the complete variable domain is KAGVTQTPRYLIKTRGQQVTLSCSPISGHRSVSWYQQTPGQGLQFLFEYFSETQRNKGNFPGRFSGRQFSNSRSEMNVSTLELGDSALYLCASSTWTASATNEKLFFGSGTQLSVL.